This is a list of T cell receptor beta chains from one sample in a study of cytomegalovirus exposure and HLA in healthy donors. Clones were sequenced by immunoSEQ multiplex PCR, and TCRdb holds only the in-frame ones, with some missing. The sample shows approximately 150,000 clones, just under 75% of them seen only once. Sequencing was carried out using PBMCs. These receptors all come from a woman between 18 and 29 years old in good health and CMV-seronegative. Each CDR3 is given with its conserved first and last residue. A D gene is named only where the DNA matches it firmly. Clone size is not always given. Where it is, it says once, few, many or a class for expanded clones.

V: TRBV4-2
D: -
J: TRBJ1-4
size: -
DNA: TGTGCCAGCAGCCAAGACCAAGCTAGGGGAAAACTGTTTTTT
CDR3: CASSQDQARGKLFF

V: TRBV16
D: -
J: TRBJ2-2
size: few
DNA: TGTGCCAGCAGCCGATTGGCCGCCGGGGAGCTGTTTTTT
CDR3: CASSRLAAGELFF

V: TRBV27
D: TRBD1
J: TRBJ1-3
size: -
DNA: TGTGCCAGCAGTCTGGGACAGGGGCCGGGGGCAACCATATATTTT
CDR3: CASSLGQGPGATIYF

V: TRBV19
D: -
J: TRBJ2-3
size: -
DNA: TGTGCCAGTAAACCGGGGGGCTACGGCACAGATACGCAGTATTTT
CDR3: CASKPGGYGTDTQYF

V: TRBV11-1
D: TRBD1
J: TRBJ1-6
size: -
DNA: TGTGCCAGCAGCCCCCGGGACAGGATTAATTCACCCCTCCACTTT
CDR3: CASSPRDRINSPLHF

V: TRBV5-8
D: TRBD1
J: TRBJ1-3
size: few
DNA: TGTGCCAGCAGCTTGAACAGGGGAACGGGCGGAAACACCATATATTTT
CDR3: CASSLNRGTGGNTIYF

V: TRBV7-9
D: -
J: TRBJ1-2
size: -
DNA: TGTGCCAGCAGCTTAGGTGGTGCAGGGAACTATGGCTACACCTTC
CDR3: CASSLGGAGNYGYTF

V: TRBV7-8
D: -
J: TRBJ2-1
size: -
DNA: TGTGCCAGCAGCTCAGGGGGGAGGTACAATGAGCAGTTCTTC
CDR3: CASSSGGRYNEQFF

V: TRBV27
D: -
J: TRBJ1-5
size: -
DNA: TGTGCCAGCAGTTTTCTTGGCAATCAGCCCCAGCATTTT
CDR3: CASSFLGNQPQHF

V: TRBV7-9
D: TRBD1
J: TRBJ2-3
size: -
DNA: TGTGCCAGCAGTCTTGGACAGGGGGCAAGAGATACGCAGTATTTT
CDR3: CASSLGQGARDTQYF

V: TRBV5-4
D: TRBD1
J: TRBJ1-2
size: -
DNA: TGTGCCAGCAGCAGTTCCGGGACAGGGGCCTATGGCTACACCTTC
CDR3: CASSSSGTGAYGYTF

V: TRBV9
D: TRBD1
J: TRBJ1-2
size: few
DNA: TGTGCCAGCAGCGTAGCTTGGTCAGGGGGCGCAGGAGGCTACACCTTC
CDR3: CASSVAWSGGAGGYTF

V: TRBV20-1
D: -
J: TRBJ2-3
size: few
DNA: TGCAGTGCCTCGTTGAGGGATACGCAGTATTTT
CDR3: CSASLRDTQYF

V: TRBV29-1
D: -
J: TRBJ2-3
size: -
DNA: TGCAGCGCGAACGGGGGGCAGGTGGTGGCAGATACGCAGTATTTT
CDR3: CSANGGQVVADTQYF

V: TRBV28
D: -
J: TRBJ1-5
size: -
DNA: TGTGCCAGCAGTTCCCTAACGGGACAGCCCCAGCATTTT
CDR3: CASSSLTGQPQHF

V: TRBV4-3
D: -
J: TRBJ2-7
size: -
DNA: TGCGCCAGCAGCCAACAGAGAGGGGACAACGAGCAGTACTTC
CDR3: CASSQQRGDNEQYF